These 28 T cell receptor beta chains share one sample of origin, sequenced in a study of shared clonotypes between healthy human individuals. Data came from immunoSEQ multiplex PCR; TCRdb stores just in-frame clones and leaves some out. Seen here are around 600,000 clones, 90% to 95% observed once, and the top ten hold over 0.1%. In the naive CD8 group, cells lacked CD45RO and were positively selected for CCR7, so terminally differentiated effector memory CD45RA+ cells were left out. Sequencing used naive CD8+ T cells sorted from blood. The receptor source for this set is a woman in her 30s in good health.

The rearrangement joins TRBV27 to TRBJ2-1; the match to TRBD2 covers 10 bases. J was trimmed by 8 bases and V by 0 bases; bases with no gene match: 7. Germline CDR1 MNHEY, CDR2 SMNVEV (reference sequence). The CDR3 extends over 16 amino acids. The CDR3 here is CASSLSLAGDLDEQFF. The CDR3 DNA reads TGTGCCAGCAGTTTATCCCTAGCGGGAGACCTCGATGAGCAGTTCTTC.

The chain is built from TRBV29-1 and TRBJ2-1; D uncertain. CDR3 length: 12 amino acids. The V end was cut by 4 bases, the J end by 3 bases, with 7 bases between. The germline CDR1 and CDR2 sequences are SQVTM and ANQGSEA. Here the CDR3 reads CSVVDNYNEQFF. Here the CDR3 DNA reads TGCAGCGTTGTCGATAACTACAATGAGCAGTTCTTC.

V usage is TRBV30 and J usage is TRBJ2-1; TRBD1 agrees at 10 bases. The CDR3 sequence is 14 residues long. The ends lost 5 bases at V and 5 bases at J; junction bases unmatched: 6. Germline CDR1 is GTSNPN and CDR2 is SVGIG (reference sequence). CDR3 DNA: TGTGCCTGGGGACCGGGACAGGGGAACAATGAGCAGTTCTTC. Translation: CAWGPGQGNNEQFF.

The table lists this clone with a count of one. V and J are TRBV19 and TRBJ2-5; 7 nucleotides align to TRBD1. The DNA end is a closer match to TRBJ2-7, so the J assignment may be wrong. CDR3 length equals 13 residues. The germline CDR1 and CDR2 sequences are LNHDA and SQIVND (reference sequence). As DNA, the CDR3 is TGTGCCAGTAGTATGACAGGGTCTCACGAGCAGTACTTC. Residues: CASSMTGSHEQYF.

The chain uses TRBV18 and TRBJ2-7; the match to TRBD1 covers 9 bases. The germline gives CDR1 KGHSH, CDR2 LQKENI. This CDR3 region has 13 residues. The V segment lost 5 bases and the J segment 5 bases; nucleotides outside the gene matches: 4. The CDR3 here is CASSSTGGDEQYF. In DNA form, the CDR3 reads TGTGCCAGCTCATCCACAGGGGGCGACGAGCAGTACTTC.

This clone was recorded only once. The chain combines TRBV7-7 with TRBJ2-5; no firm D call. The CDR3 is 12 amino acids. The germline V gene encodes CDR1 SSHAT and CDR2 FNYEAQ (reference sequence). Trimming stripped 5 bases from V and 13 bases from J, with 17 bases between. Here the CDR3 reads CASSLLIRMGYF. CDR3 nucleotides: TGTGCCAGCAGCCTCTTAATCCGAATGGGGTACTTC.

This clone appeared once. J is TRBJ2-7 and V is TRBV4-1, with 10 bases that match TRBD2. Losses at the gene ends were 3 bases for V and 1 base for J; bases not matched to a gene: 3. CDR3 length: 15 amino acids. In germline, CDR1 is MGHRA, CDR2 YSYEKL. This chain's CDR3 is CASSHLAGASYEQYF. The CDR3 DNA reads TGCGCCAGCAGCCACCTAGCGGGAGCATCCTACGAGCAGTACTTC.

The V gene is TRBV9, the J gene TRBJ1-2; D possibly corresponds to TRBD1 (5 bases). The CDR3 is 14 residues long. Trimming removed 2 bases at V and 5 bases at J, with 13 bases between. Looked up from germline, CDR1 is SGDLS and CDR2 is YYNGEE. The CDR3 loop reads CASSVGTGAYGYTF. CDR3 sequence (DNA): TGTGCCAGCAGCGTGGGAACCGGGGCGTATGGCTACACCTTC.

J is TRBJ2-1 and V is TRBV14; a possible D gene is TRBD2 (5 bases). CDR3 length equals 16 residues. In germline, CDR1 is SGHDN, CDR2 FVKESK. V was cut by 0 bases and J by 5 bases, with 14 bases left in between. This CDR3 is CASSQDLGGYHNEQFF. In nucleotides, the CDR3 is TGTGCCAGCAGCCAAGATCTTGGCGGGTACCACAATGAGCAGTTCTTC.

The chain employs TRBV7-9 and TRBJ1-1, with D perhaps TRBD1 (5 bases). Germline loops: CDR1 SEHNR, CDR2 FQNEAQ (reference sequence). This CDR3 has 13 residues. Trimming shortened V by 5 bases and J by 6 bases, and 13 bases separated the two germline ends. Here the CDR3 DNA reads TGTGCCAGCAGCCTAGGGGTGAGTGCTGAAGCTTTCTTT. This translates into CASSLGVSAEAFF.

The rearrangement joins TRBV29-1 to TRBJ1-5; TRBD1 matches at 8 bases. Trimming at V came to 0 bases and at J to 5 bases, leaving 15 bases not matched to a gene. Germline V gives CDR1 SQVTM, CDR2 ANQGSEA. The CDR3 is 18 residues long. The CDR3: CSVEDRSCRTGFDQPQHF. CDR3 DNA sequence: TGCAGCGTTGAAGATAGGAGCTGTAGGACAGGGTTCGATCAGCCCCAGCATTTT.

The V and J genes are TRBV28 and TRBJ1-1; the D gene is possibly TRBD1 (6 bases). Germline values: CDR1 MDHEN, CDR2 SYDVKM. V lost 5 bases and J 11 bases, leaving 21 bases between the germline ends. The CDR3 is made up of 14 amino acids. This CDR3 is CASSLIGQWSGAFF. DNA for the CDR3: TGTGCCAGCAGTCTCATAGGACAGTGGTCGGGGGCTTTCTTT.

V is TRBV29-1 and J is TRBJ2-7; D is perhaps TRBD1 or TRBD2 (5 bases each). V lost 4 bases and J 4 bases, leaving 14 bases between the germline ends. The CDR3 has 13 residues. Germline CDR1 SQVTM, CDR2 ANQGSEA. CDR3 bases: TGCAGCGTTGCATGGGGCGCGGGTTACGAGCAGTACTTC. Protein: CSVAWGAGYEQYF.

A single count supports this clone. Here the CDR3 DNA reads TGTGCCAGTAGTATGTTCCAACAGGGGCTGGATTCACCCCTCCACTTT. This gives the protein CASSMFQQGLDSPLHF. The chain carries TRBV19 and TRBJ1-6; 7 nucleotides match TRBD1. The germline V gene has CDR1 LNHDA and CDR2 SQIVND (reference sequence). With 3 bases clipped from V and 8 bases from J, the junction kept 10 bases outside the gene matches. CDR3 length: 16 residues.

This chain joins TRBV11-2 and TRBJ2-7; D perhaps matches TRBD2 (5 bases). V was pared by 1 base and J by 2 bases, with 12 bases between. CDR3 length: 15 amino acids. Germline V gene lookup returns CDR1 SGHAT and CDR2 FQNNGV. CDR3 in amino acids: CASSLGSGPAYEQYF. The CDR3 nucleotides are TGTGCCAGCAGCTTAGGGAGCGGCCCAGCCTACGAGCAGTACTTC.

The genes are TRBV4-1 and TRBJ1-4; 10 bases are shared with TRBD1. The germline V gene encodes CDR1 MGHRA and CDR2 YSYEKL. With V trimmed by 6 bases and J by 7 bases, 8 bases remained unmatched. CDR3 length: 15 amino acids. CDR3 in amino acids: CASRETGGWGEKLFF. In DNA form, the CDR3 reads TGCGCCAGCAGAGAGACAGGGGGCTGGGGTGAAAAACTGTTTTTT.

The chain links TRBV9 to TRBJ1-1, with D hard to call. Deletions cut 7 bases from V and 1 base from J, with 8 bases between. CDR1 is SGDLS and CDR2 is YYNGEE in the germline V gene. The CDR3 extends over 12 amino acids. The CDR3 is CASAGTNTEAFF. The CDR3 region has the DNA TGTGCCAGCGCGGGTACGAACACTGAAGCTTTCTTT.

The rearrangement joins TRBV6-5 to TRBJ2-7, with TRBD1 matching 7 bases. The CDR3 length is 15 residues. In germline, CDR1 is MNHEY, CDR2 SVGAGI. V lost 0 bases and J lost 5; bases outside the gene matches: 7. The DNA of the CDR3 is TGTGCCAGCAGTTACTCGGATAACAGGGGTGACGAGCAGTACTTC. Translated, it gives CASSYSDNRGDEQYF.

This clone was picked up one time. J is TRBJ2-7 and V is TRBV2, with TRBD2 as a possible D gene (5 bases). V lost 7 bases and J 2 bases, leaving 15 bases between the germline ends. CDR3 length equals 14 residues. The germline CDR1 and CDR2 sequences are SNHLY and FYNNEI. This CDR3 reads CASKEGDNPYEQYF. The DNA of the CDR3 is TGTGCCAGCAAAGAGGGAGACAACCCCTACGAGCAGTACTTC.

This clone has only one observation. The rearrangement links TRBV27 to TRBJ1-2; 9 bases are shared with TRBD1. CDR3 length: 12 amino acids. Looked up from germline, CDR1 is MNHEY and CDR2 is SMNVEV (reference sequence). V lost 5 bases and J lost 7; bases outside the gene matches: 2. DNA for the CDR3: TGTGCCAGCAGTACAGGGGGCAGTGGCTACACCTTC. Translation gives CASSTGGSGYTF.

This chain joins TRBV2 and TRBJ1-4, with D tentatively TRBD1 (5 bases). The CDR3 covers 14 residues. Trimming removed 6 bases from V and 0 bases from J, with 8 bases in between. Per the germline V gene, CDR1 is SNHLY and CDR2 is FYNNEI. In DNA, the CDR3 is TGTGCCAGCAGCGCGGGGGCAACTAATGAAAAACTGTTTTTT. Protein product: CASSAGATNEKLFF.

V and J are TRBV10-1 and TRBJ2-1; D is ambiguous. The germline V gene encodes CDR1 WNHNN and CDR2 SYGVQD (reference sequence). The V end was cut by 4 bases, the J end by 7 bases, with 8 bases between. The CDR3 loop spans 12 amino acids. As DNA, the CDR3 is TGCGCCAGCAGTGGAACGGCAAATGAGCAGTTCTTC. Translating gives CASSGTANEQFF.

The chain employs TRBV7-8 and TRBJ2-1; D not resolved. V was cut by 2 bases and J by 2 bases, with 7 bases left in between. The CDR3 extends over 14 amino acids. The germline gives CDR1 SGHVS, CDR2 FQNEAQ. In DNA form, the CDR3 reads TGTGCCAGCAGCTTACTCCGGACCTACAATGAGCAGTTCTTC. Amino acids: CASSLLRTYNEQFF.

A remark on this clone: One junction end disagrees with the germline gene, perhaps due to a read error. CDR3: CASSLSHSDEQYF. CDR3 bases: TGTGCCAGCAGCTTAAGCCACTCCGACGAGCAGTACTTC. This sequence joins TRBV7-6 and TRBJ2-7; unclear D gene. The CDR3 length is 13 residues. CDR1 is SGHVS and CDR2 is FNYEAQ in the germline V gene.

The chain employs TRBV14 and TRBJ2-7, with a weak D call TRBD2 (5 bases). Trimming stripped 1 base from V and 4 bases from J, with 14 bases between. CDR3 size: 15 residues. Germline CDR1 is SGHDN and CDR2 is FVKESK. In DNA, the CDR3 is TGTGCCAGCAGCCAAGCCGGGTGGGAGTCTTACGAGCAGTACTTC. Translation gives CASSQAGWESYEQYF.

The chain combines TRBV7-9 with TRBJ1-5, with D unclear. CDR3 length: 12 amino acids. V was pared by 1 base and J by 4 bases, with 2 bases between. Germline loops: CDR1 SEHNR, CDR2 FQNEAQ (reference sequence). This CDR3 is CASSLENQPQHF. DNA of the CDR3: TGTGCCAGCAGCTTAGAGAATCAGCCCCAGCATTTT.

The V gene is TRBV15, the J gene TRBJ2-7, with a weak D call TRBD1 (6 bases). Germline V CDR1 and CDR2: LNHNV, YYDKDF (reference sequence). Deletions cut 8 bases from V and 2 bases from J, with 13 bases between. The CDR3 runs 13 residues. In DNA form, the CDR3 reads TGTGCCACCGGGGCAGGGGCCCCCTACGAGCAGTACTTC. Protein product: CATGAGAPYEQYF.

CDR3 amino acids: CASSLVLEPTGELFF. The CDR3 coding sequence is TGTGCCAGCAGCTTGGTTCTAGAGCCCACCGGGGAGCTGTTTTTT. The V and J genes are TRBV5-8 and TRBJ2-2; unclear D gene. Germline V lookup: CDR1 SGHTS, CDR2 YDEGEE. The CDR3 is 15 residues long. V gave up 0 bases and J gave up 4 bases, with 10 bases separating them.